The present T cell receptor (beta chain) was sequenced within a study of shared clonotypes between healthy human individuals. Germline values: CDR1 SGHTA, CDR2 FQGNSA. Trimming removed 1 base from V and 5 bases from J, with 11 bases in between. This CDR3 is built from 14 residues. TCRdb's copy holds only in-frame clones and misses some; the assay was immunoSEQ multiplex PCR. The sample lists 700,000 to 950,000 clones, 90% to 98% seen once, with roughly 0.23% in the top ten. The naive CD8 subset, CD45RO-negative cells positively selected for CCR7, excluded terminally differentiated effector memory CD45RA+ cells.

The chain combines TRBV7-2 with TRBJ1-1, with a tentative D call TRBD1 (5 bases). This TCR was recovered from a man aged 25 to 45 in good health. The material sequenced was naive CD8+ T cells sorted from blood. The CDR3 is CASSLVGPRTEAFF. DNA of the CDR3: TGTGCCAGCAGCTTAGTGGGGCCCCGGACTGAAGCTTTCTTT.